Below are 18 T cell receptor beta chains sequenced from a single sample in a study of CD8 T cells in ankylosing spondylitis. MiXCR was run by TCRdb on the 5' RACE reads, yielding one entry per CDR3 protein. Here the sample spans approximately 110,000 distinct CDR3 sequences, 24% being singletons. The source material was synovial fluid, either unsorted or a sorted T cell fraction (not recorded which). These receptors came from a male donor with ankylosing spondylitis.

This chain links TRBV20-1 with TRBJ2-1; possibly TRBD2 for D (5 bases). The germline V gene has CDR1 DFQATT and CDR2 SNEGSKA (reference sequence). This CDR3 has 11 residues. Trimming stripped 3 bases from V and 8 bases from J, with 8 bases between. This chain's CDR3 is CSASTRDEQFF. The CDR3 DNA is TGCAGTGCTAGTACGAGGGATGAGCAGTTCTTC.

This clonotype was recorded many times. This chain uses TRBV20-1 with TRBJ2-1; D unresolved. The CDR3 sequence is 15 residues long. Trimming pared 0 bases from V and 3 bases from J, leaving 12 bases between. From germline, CDR1 is DFQATT and CDR2 SNEGSKA (reference sequence). The CDR3 DNA reads as TGCAGTGCTAGAGATGCGACCCTGAGCTACAATGAGCAGTTCTTC. It is translated as CSARDATLSYNEQFF.

The table lists this clonotype with a few counts. This chain links TRBV2 with TRBJ2-5; no clear D. The germline V gene has CDR1 SNHLY and CDR2 FYNNEI. The CDR3 length is 13 residues. The V gene lost 1 base and the J gene lost 7 bases, with 10 bases spanning the gap. The CDR3 DNA reads TGTGCCAGCAGTGAAGAGGGCCGGGTGACCCAGTACTTC. Protein sequence: CASSEEGRVTQYF.

This clonotype came up a few times. CDR3 sequence: CASSLSREGYGYTF. As DNA, the CDR3 is TGTGCCAGCAGCTTAAGCAGGGAGGGGTATGGCTACACCTTC. J is TRBJ1-2 and V is TRBV7-2, with D possibly TRBD1 on 5 matching bases. V was shortened by 2 bases and J by 5 bases, with 12 bases between the two germline ends. Per the germline V gene, CDR1 is SGHTA and CDR2 is FQGNSA. This CDR3 is built from 14 residues.

Comment on this clonotype: A junction end diverges from the germline sequence, so it may reflect a read error. The chain recombines TRBV5-1 with TRBJ1-2; D ambiguous. The CDR3 length is 14 residues. Germline V gene lookup returns CDR1 SGHRS and CDR2 YFSETQ. CDR3 coding DNA: TGCCCCAGCAGCTTGGCCCTAGCTAACTATGGCTACACCTTC. It yields the protein CPSSLALANYGYTF.

This clonotype has at least ten counts. J is TRBJ2-5 and V is TRBV11-2, with 9 positions matching TRBD1. The V segment lost 5 bases and the J segment 7 bases; nucleotides outside the gene matches: 5. Germline V lookup: CDR1 SGHAT, CDR2 FQNNGV. This CDR3 has 13 amino acids. The chain's CDR3 is CASSIGQGMTQYF. CDR3 DNA: TGTGCCAGCAGCATCGGACAGGGGATGACCCAGTACTTC.

Only a few counts were recorded for this clonotype. This rearrangement joins TRBV5-1 to TRBJ1-1, with 7 bases aligning to TRBD1. Germline CDR1 is SGHRS and CDR2 is YFSETQ. CDR3 length equals 13 residues. V shed 4 bases and J 7 bases; nucleotides not matched to a gene: 7. The CDR3 bases are TGCGCCAGCAGCAGTGGACAGGCGCGTGAAGCTTTCTTT. Translating gives CASSSGQAREAFF.

The sample holds a few counts of this clonotype. CDR3 amino acids: CASSESAQEVGELFF. The CDR3 DNA follows: TGCGCCAGCAGTGAGTCGGCTCAAGAGGTCGGGGAGCTGTTTTTT. The chain has TRBV10-1 and TRBJ2-2; D is ambiguous. V was trimmed by 0 bases and J by 7 bases, leaving 12 bases between them. The germline CDR1 and CDR2 sequences are WNHNN and SYGVQD (reference sequence). This CDR3 spans 15 amino acids.

This chain connects TRBV28 to TRBJ2-7; 7 bases agree with TRBD1. The CDR3 length is 13 residues. V dropped 6 bases and J dropped 3; count of bases not matched to a gene: 5. Per germline, CDR1 MDHEN and CDR2 SYDVKM. DNA of the CDR3: TGTGCCAGCAGGGGACAGAACAACTACGAGCAGTACGTC. Encoded protein: CASRGQNNYEQYV.

The J gene is TRBJ1-2, the V gene TRBV3-1; 8 bases are a match to TRBD1. The CDR3 contains 15 residues. V shed 3 bases, J shed 8 bases, and the junction held 11 bases outside the gene matches. Looked up from germline, CDR1 is LGHDT and CDR2 is YNNKEL (reference sequence). CDR3 loop: CASSHPGQGSGGYTF. In nucleotides, the CDR3 is TGTGCCAGCAGCCACCCCGGACAGGGTTCGGGAGGCTACACCTTC.

There are a few counts of this clonotype. This chain joins TRBV7-8 and TRBJ2-1; no definite D call. From germline, CDR1 is SGHVS and CDR2 FQNEAQ. The V gene lost 3 bases and the J gene lost 4 bases, with 13 bases spanning the gap. The CDR3 contains 15 residues. The CDR3 sequence: CASSFGLARYNEQFF. The CDR3 DNA sequence: TGTGCCAGCAGCTTTGGTCTGGCCCGTTACAATGAGCAGTTCTTC.

The rearrangement joins TRBV10-2 to TRBJ2-1, with TRBD2 matching over 8 bases. This CDR3 comprises 16 residues. The V gene end was trimmed by 3 bases and the J gene end by 7 bases; junction bases not matched to a gene: 11. Germline V gives CDR1 WSHSY, CDR2 SAAADI. The CDR3 bases are TGCGCCAGCAGTGATAGAACTAGCGGAGGGGGGAATGAGCAGTTCTTC. It yields the protein CASSDRTSGGGNEQFF.

This clonotype was picked up a small number of times. The chain couples TRBV4-1 to TRBJ1-1; 8 nucleotides align to TRBD1. Losses at the gene ends were 1 base for V and 1 base for J; bases not matched to a gene: 11. CDR3 length: 18 residues. Germline assignment: CDR1 MGHRA and CDR2 YSYEKL. CDR3 sequence reads: CASSQVQGAAGENTEAFF. In DNA form, the CDR3 reads TGCGCCAGCAGCCAAGTCCAGGGGGCCGCTGGCGAGAACACTGAAGCTTTCTTT.

This clonotype has a handful of counts. A read error may account for a junction end that differs from germline. This chain connects TRBV19 to TRBJ2-6; D may be TRBD2 (6 bases). Germline CDR1 and CDR2: LNHDA and SQIVND (reference sequence). This CDR3 contains 14 residues. This CDR3 is CASSPRLGASVLTF. For the CDR3, the DNA is TGTGCCAGTAGTCCCCGACTAGGGGCCAGCGTCCTGACTTTC.

The rearrangement links TRBV2 to TRBJ1-1, with TRBD1 matching 7 bases. CDR1 and CDR2 from the germline V gene are SNHLY and FYNNEI. V trimming: 4 bases; J trimming: 7 bases; junction bases outside the gene matches: 3. The CDR3 spans 12 residues. For the CDR3, the DNA is TGTGCCAGCAGTGCGGACAGGTTTGAAGCTTTCTTT. Protein product: CASSADRFEAFF.

This clonotype has a count of ten or more. This rearrangement joins TRBV28 to TRBJ2-7; D is ambiguous. This CDR3 spans 13 amino acids. Germline loops: CDR1 MDHEN, CDR2 SYDVKM. Trimming cost V 4 bases and J 7 bases, with 14 bases left between them. CDR3 sequence (DNA): TGTGCCAGCAGTTCCCCGGACCTCGAGGAGCAGTACTTC. Translation: CASSSPDLEEQYF.

This clonotype was picked up a small number of times. This rearrangement joins TRBV30 to TRBJ1-5; D ambiguous. The CDR3 sequence is 13 residues long. Germline V gene data show CDR1 as GTSNPN and CDR2 as SVGIG (reference sequence). Between the trimmed V and J ends, which lost 1 base and 3 bases, there was a span of 7 bases. CDR3 residues: CAWSGGDNQPQHF. Here the CDR3 DNA reads TGTGCCTGGAGTGGCGGGGACAATCAGCCCCAGCATTTT. Supplemented by reference TRBV30 and TRBJ1-5, the full variable domain reads SQTIHQWPATLVQPVGSPLSLECTVEGTSNPNLYWYRQAAGRGLQLLFYSVGIGQISSEVPQNLSASRPQDRQFILSSKKLLLSDSGFYLCAWSGGDNQPQHFGDGTRLSIL.

The rearrangement joins TRBV5-1 to TRBJ2-1, with 8 bases identical to TRBD1. The germline V gene has CDR1 SGHRS and CDR2 YFSETQ. J was trimmed by 2 bases and V by 2 bases; bases with no gene match: 6. The CDR3 is 16 amino acids. Here the CDR3 DNA reads TGCGCCAGCAGCTTTGCCCCGGGACAGGCCTACAATGAGCAGTTCTTC. This translates into CASSFAPGQAYNEQFF.